These T cell receptor beta chains were read from a single sample in a study of cytomegalovirus exposure and HLA in healthy donors. Repertoires were generated with immunoSEQ multiplex PCR, while TCRdb's copy carries only in-frame clones and drops some. The sample carries about 95,000 clones, roughly 70% recorded once. The sequenced sample consisted of PBMCs. These receptors originate from a woman in her 50s in good health and CMV-seropositive. The CDR3 runs from the conserved cysteine through the conserved F or W. D genes are given only for firm matches. Where a row states a size, it is once, few, many or the class of an expanded clone; other rows omit it.

TRBJ1-5	NA	TRBV7-2	NA	TGTGCCAGCGCTGGTCGGGGGCAGCCCCAGCATTTT	CASAGRGQPQHF
TRBJ1-1	TRBD1	TRBV28	NA	TGTGCCAGCAGCCGACAGGGGACGACCACTGAAGCTTTCTTT	CASSRQGTTTEAFF
TRBJ2-1	TRBD2	TRBV4-2	NA	TGTGCCAGCAGCCCCGGCCACAGACCGGGACTAGCGGGAGAAGCCTACAATGAGCAGTTCTTC	CASSPGHRPGLAGEAYNEQFF
TRBJ1-1	TRBD1	TRBV4-3	NA	TGCGCCAGCAGCCAATTGGTGACAGGGGGAGCTGAAGCTTTCTTT	CASSQLVTGGAEAFF
TRBJ1-6	TRBD1	TRBV25-1	NA	TGTGCCAGCAGTTTTACCGGGACAGGAGTCCTAAATTCACCCCTCCACTTT	CASSFTGTGVLNSPLHF
TRBJ2-1	NA	TRBV14	NA	TGTGCCAGCAGCCAAGATTGGACGCCCAGCGGTAATGAGCAGTTCTTC	CASSQDWTPSGNEQFF
TRBJ1-3	NA	TRBV5-1	NA	TGCGCCAGCAGCCCTAGCGTAGACCTTGGAAACACCATATATTTT	CASSPSVDLGNTIYF
TRBJ2-2	TRBD1	TRBV27	NA	TGTGCCAGCAGTGCGGGCCGGGACAGGGGTAACACCGGGGAGCTGTTTTTT	CASSAGRDRGNTGELFF
TRBJ1-3	NA	TRBV18	NA	TGTGCCAGCTCAGAGAGCCAAAACTCTGGAAACACCATATATTTT	CASSESQNSGNTIYF
TRBJ2-1	NA	TRBV4-3	few	TGCGCCAGCAGCCAAGGGATAGCGGCTCACAATGAGCAGTTCTTC	CASSQGIAAHNEQFF
TRBJ1-2	TRBD1	TRBV29-1	NA	TGCAGCGTTGAGAGGTACGAGGGGACAGGCCTCTACTATGGCTACACCTTC	CSVERYEGTGLYYGYTF
TRBJ2-7	TRBD2	TRBV7-9	NA	TGTGCCAGCAGCACCATGCCCTTGGGACTAGCGGGAGTTGAGCAGTACTTC	CASSTMPLGLAGVEQYF
TRBJ2-2	NA	TRBV9	NA	TGTGCCAGCAGCGGGGGCGATTCGTCTATCGCCGGGGAGCTGTTTTTT	CASSGGDSSIAGELFF
TRBJ2-3	TRBD2	TRBV4-1	NA	TGCGCCAGCAGCCGACTAGCGGGAGCCCACACAGATACGCAGTATTTT	CASSRLAGAHTDTQYF
TRBJ2-7	TRBD2	TRBV5-1	NA	TGCGCCAGCAGCTATGGGGGGGATGCACGCGAGCAGTACTTC	CASSYGGDAREQYF
TRBJ2-1	NA	TRBV9	NA	TGTGCCAGCAGCCCCGGGTCCCGAGCCTACAATGAGCAGTTCTTC	CASSPGSRAYNEQFF
TRBJ1-3	NA	TRBV30	NA	TGTGCCTGGAGTGTAGACAGACGGACTGGAAACACCATATATTTT	CAWSVDRRTGNTIYF
TRBJ1-2	TRBD1	TRBV28	NA	TGTGCCAGCAGTCTCCCATCAGGGGGCGGAGGTGGCTACACCTTC	CASSLPSGGGGGYTF
TRBJ2-7	TRBD1	TRBV5-4	few	TGTGCCAGCAGCTTGTGGGGACAGGGGGTCATCGAGCAGTACTTC	CASSLWGQGVIEQYF